The entry that follows covers one T cell receptor beta chain sequence. It lacks a known antigen. An end of the junction does not agree with germline; a read error may underlie this. This record belongs to a study of blood T cells in healthy people across ages (dated by TCRdb to 2013 to 2016). Notes on the research overall: In model experiments, template switching captured about one uniquely barcoded TCR beta cDNA molecule for every two T cells. Using deep sequencing normalized with unique cDNA molecular identifiers, the study measured how TCR beta repertoire diversity changes with age. Donors of different ages were randomly distributed across sequencing lanes to avoid experimental bias. The study analyzed two additional independent replicas of 1 million unique cDNA reads from the same blood draw for two donors, one aged 18 to 30 and one aged 80 or older. Donors were grouped into four age groups: young (average approximately 15 years), middle-aged (39), aged (about 59) and long-lived (roughly 80). What the work shows at the level of the full study, not this receptor alone: There was a strong correlation between observed TCR beta diversity and the percentage of naive T cells measured by flow cytometry. The CMV infection status of donors was not known, potentially confounding age-related changes in expanded clonotypes. Observed TCR beta diversity per million T cells fell roughly linearly with age, and a significant reduction was already apparent by age around 44. Compared with the aged group, the long-lived group had more naive CD4+ T cells, fewer expanded clones and increased TCR diversity, a pattern suggesting age selection. Since profiling was done on bulk unsorted PBMCs, naive and antigen-experienced compartments could not be conclusively compared. Estimates of total diversity based on one million sequenced T cells were considered lower bounds and underestimates.

Library generation was performed with 5' RACE. TCRdb lists the instrument as Illumina HiSeq 2500. The second PCR ran for about 7 to 11 cycles and used a J-beta primer mix along with a sample-barcoded 5' primer. Each TCR beta cDNA molecule received a unique molecular identifier from a template-switch 5' adaptor carrying 12 random nucleotides. Each sample yielded at least 2.5 million CDR3-containing paired-end reads. First-strand cDNA was synthesized from all RNA with the Mint cDNA synthesis kit, primed by a TRBC-specific oligonucleotide. After uracil-DNA glycosylase treatment, a first 18-cycle PCR used universal primers M1SS and BC2_uni_R on all cDNA. Per the authors' processing: Each sample was normalized by randomly selecting 1 million high-quality reads, each carrying a distinct molecular identifier. Reads with shared molecular identifiers were discarded instead of being binned into consensus sequences. MiTCR, with a Q25 quality threshold and the strictest error-elimination algorithm, was used for CDR3 identification, clonotype clustering and error correction. A nonparametric unseen species model with Euler transformation was used to estimate a lower bound on total TCR beta diversity. The raw public data were reprocessed by TCRdb itself: fastp quality trimming at Q25, MiXCR clonotype calling, in-frame beta chains only. Identical CDR3 proteins give one entry, which carries the most common genes and DNA. It is TCRdb's table, rather than the study itself, that gives the V and J calls and clone size. This sample lists around 1,600,000 distinct CDR3 sequences; about 42% were detected once. 4% of the sample is held by the ten biggest clonotypes.

Donors were around 37 systemically healthy Caucasian individuals from Russia aged about 6 to 100 years. Each donor gave ten milliliters of peripheral blood, collected into EDTA-treated Vacutainer tubes. Ficoll-Paque density-gradient centrifugation was used to isolate PBMCs, with at least 6.5 million per sample. Trizol reagent was used to extract total RNA from the PBMCs, yielding at least 6 micrograms per sample. For every donor, flow cytometry on a PBMC aliquot measured the percentage of naive CD45RAhigh/CD27high T cells. CDR1 is given as WSHSY and CDR2 as SAAADI, both from the germline V gene. The CDR3 goes from the cysteine to the phenylalanine over 14 residues. Just CDR3 DNA is preserved here, 42 bases in frame from base 1.

The specimen was blood. The TCR sequence derives from a woman between 18 and 29 years old in good health. The rearranged chain carries TRBV10-2 and TRBJ1-5; the D gene is not confidently resolved. Here is the DNA: TGCGCCAGCAGGGAGTCCCATAGCAATCAGCCCCAGCATTTT. Its protein product is CASRESHSNQPQHF.